Reported below is one T cell receptor beta chain. Its target is not known. The CDR3 loop spans 13 amino acids. V shed 6 bases and J shed 4 bases, with 10 bases lying between them. CDR1 and CDR2 from the germline V gene are ENHRY and SYGVKD. The repertoire was sequenced with immunoSEQ multiplex PCR; TCRdb's copy has only in-frame clones and lacks some. Of about 15,000 clones listed, roughly 77% are singletons. This specimen comes from a study of somatic mutations in cytotoxic T cells in rheumatoid arthritis. By positive magnetic bead selection, CD4+ and CD8+ cells were isolated, and their purity was checked by flow cytometry. Study conclusions and caveats: TRBV07's slight underrepresentation, observed in rheumatoid arthritis patients, lacked adjustment for multiple comparisons. Compared with age-matched healthy controls, rheumatoid arthritis patients did not differ significantly in CD8+ T-cell clonality. Patients with a largest CD8+ clone exceeding 20% of CD8+ cells numbered 8 of 65.

The chain links TRBV10-3 to TRBJ2-1; possibly TRBD1 or TRBD2 for D (5 bases each). The receptor was isolated from an adult with rheumatoid arthritis. Sequenced input: CD8+ T cells sorted from blood. The CDR3 reads CAIRGEGYNEQFF. CDR3 nucleotides: TGTGCCATCAGGGGGGAAGGGTACAATGAGCAGTTCTTC.